The 18 T cell receptor beta chains in this list originate from one sample, sequenced in a study of blood T cells in healthy people across ages. The use of a sample-barcoded 5' primer and a J-beta primer mix characterized a second PCR of roughly 6 to 12 cycles. MiXCR, run by TCRdb on the 5' RACE reads, gives a single entry per CDR3 protein. This table holds 1,500,000 or so distinct CDR3 sequences, less than 45% found once. Input material: blood. All receptors derive from a woman between 18 and 30 years old in good health.

This chain links TRBV7-6 with TRBJ2-3, with 10 bases fitting TRBD2. The CDR3 covers 15 residues. The junction had 4 bases not matched to a gene; V was cut back by 4 bases and J by 3 bases. The germline V gene encodes CDR1 SGHVS and CDR2 FNYEAQ. The CDR3 sequence: CASSSSGRGTDTQYF. CDR3 bases: TGTGCCAGCAGCTCGAGCGGGAGGGGAACAGATACGCAGTATTTT. Full variable domain (outside the CDR3, taken from reference TRBV7-6 and TRBJ2-3): GAGVSQSPRYKVTKRGQDVALRCDPISGHVSLYWYRQALGQGPEFLTYFNYEAQQDKSGLPNDRFSAERPEGSISTLTIQRTEQRDSAMYRCASSSSGRGTDTQYFGPGTRLTVL.

The chain is built from TRBV4-3 and TRBJ1-2; the D gene is possibly TRBD1 (6 bases). The germline V gene has CDR1 LGHNA and CDR2 YSLEER. Trimming removed 3 bases from V and 3 bases from J, with 17 bases in between. The CDR3 is 16 amino acids. CDR3 residues: CASSQADSHSYYGYTF. The CDR3 nucleotides read TGCGCCAGCAGCCAGGCGGACAGCCATTCTTACTATGGCTACACCTTC.

This clonotype was seen a handful of times. This sequence joins TRBV27 and TRBJ2-5; D may correspond to TRBD1 or TRBD2 (5 bases each). The CDR3 spans 14 residues. V lost 3 bases and J lost 5, with 13 bases in between. Germline loops: CDR1 MNHEY, CDR2 SMNVEV (reference sequence). The CDR3 loop reads CASSFSSGSETQYF. DNA for the CDR3: TGTGCCAGCAGTTTTAGTTCAGGGAGCGAGACCCAGTACTTC.

The table lists this clonotype with a few counts. The V and J genes are TRBV20-1 and TRBJ2-1; 7 nucleotides match TRBD2. Germline V CDR1 and CDR2: DFQATT, SNEGSKA (reference sequence). This CDR3 has 13 amino acids. With 2 bases clipped from V and 5 bases from J, the junction kept 3 bases outside the gene matches. The DNA for the CDR3 is TGCAGTGCTAGAATCCTAGCGGACAATGAGCAGTTCTTC. It encodes CSARILADNEQFF.

The chain has TRBV4-1 and TRBJ2-1; 10 nucleotides match TRBD1. This CDR3 contains 17 residues. With V trimmed by 1 base and J by 7 bases, 10 bases remained unmatched. Germline assignment: CDR1 MGHRA and CDR2 YSYEKL. The CDR3 protein is CASSQAPGQGTLNEQFF. The CDR3 DNA follows: TGCGCCAGCAGCCAAGCCCCGGGACAGGGGACCTTAAATGAGCAGTTCTTC.

This clonotype was counted between two and nine times. The genes are TRBV15 and TRBJ2-3; D unresolved. Germline CDR1 reads LNHNV; CDR2 reads YYDKDF (reference sequence). This CDR3 is 13 amino acids long. Trimming stripped 0 bases from V and 3 bases from J, with 4 bases between. In DNA, the CDR3 is TGTGCCACCAGCAGAGATCGGACAGATACGCAGTATTTT. Amino acid sequence: CATSRDRTDTQYF.

This clonotype was recorded a few times. One end of the junction varies from germline; a read error may be responsible. This chain joins TRBV20-1 and TRBJ2-2; 8 nucleotides match TRBD1. The CDR3 is 15 residues long. The germline gives CDR1 DFQATT, CDR2 SNEGSKA (reference sequence). This chain's CDR3 is CSATDRARNAGELFF. Here the CDR3 DNA reads TGCAGTGCTACGGACAGGGCGAGGAACGCCGGGGAGCTGTTTTTT.

J is TRBJ2-1 and V is TRBV4-2, with 8 nucleotides matching TRBD1. CDR1 is LGHNA, CDR2 YNFKEQ, per germline. This CDR3 has 16 residues. Trimming took 0 bases from V and 4 from J; bases not matched to a gene: 5. In DNA form, the CDR3 reads TGTGCCAGCAGCCAAGAGGTCGGGACAGGTTACAATGAGCAGTTCTTC. Translation: CASSQEVGTGYNEQFF.

This clonotype was counted between two and nine times. This chain links TRBV7-9 with TRBJ1-2; the match to TRBD1 covers 12 bases. Unmatched junction bases numbered 14, after V lost 5 bases and J lost 4 bases. Germline CDR1 and CDR2: SEHNR and FQNEAQ (reference sequence). This CDR3 region has 18 residues. The CDR3 nucleotides read TGTGCCAGCAGCATCGATCGGGACAGGGGGCGCCGAGGCTATGGCTACACCTTC. Its translation: CASSIDRDRGRRGYGYTF.

This clonotype was detected only a few times. The rearrangement uses TRBV7-2 and TRBJ2-5; D gene ambiguous. V was clipped by 1 base and J by 0 bases, with 9 bases between them. The CDR3 spans 15 residues. Germline lookup yields CDR1 SGHTA and CDR2 FQGNSA. The CDR3: CASSLGSWYQETQYF. CDR3 in DNA: TGTGCCAGCAGCTTAGGCTCATGGTACCAAGAGACCCAGTACTTC.

The chain links TRBV7-9 to TRBJ2-7; 10 bases are a match to TRBD1. The CDR3 is 15 residues long. J was trimmed by 5 bases and V by 3 bases; bases with no gene match: 7. Germline CDR1 SEHNR, CDR2 FQNEAQ (reference sequence). The CDR3, as DNA: TGTGCCAGCAGCTTTAAAGGGGACAGGGGTAACGAGCAGTACTTC. This gives the protein CASSFKGDRGNEQYF.

The gene calls are TRBV10-3 and TRBJ2-7, with TRBD2 matching 8 bases. The J call may be in error: the DNA end matches TRBJ2-5 better. CDR3 length: 16 residues. CDR1 ENHRY and CDR2 SYGVKD come from the germline V gene. The DNA of the CDR3 is TGTGCCATCAGCGACCCTGGGCTAGCGGGTTTAGAGACCCAGTACTTC. This gives the protein CAISDPGLAGLETQYF.

A few counts support this clonotype. The chain joins TRBV11-2 to TRBJ2-5; either TRBD1 or TRBD2 may supply D (5 bases each). This CDR3 has 12 residues. The V and J ends lost 1 base and 12 bases respectively, with 12 bases between them. Per germline, CDR1 SGHAT and CDR2 FQNNGV. CDR3 nucleotides: TGTGCCAGCAGCTTAGTTGTAGGGACGGAGTACTTC. It yields the protein CASSLVVGTEYF.

The chain recombines TRBV12-3 or TRBV12-4 with TRBJ2-7, with a possible D match to TRBD2 (6 bases). The CDR3 covers 14 residues. V lost 3 bases, J lost 6 bases, and 15 bases lay in between. CDR3 in DNA: TGTGCCAGCAGTTTCGCGGGAAAAAATGGCGAGCAGTACTTC. It yields the protein CASSFAGKNGEQYF.

This chain links TRBV7-2 with TRBJ2-3; 10 bases line up with TRBD2. V shed 1 base and J 3 bases; nucleotides not matched to a gene: 16. The CDR3 runs to 20 residues. Germline V gives CDR1 SGHTA, CDR2 FQGNSA. The CDR3 loop reads CASSLVPFKRGGQVTDTQYF. CDR3 nucleotide sequence: TGTGCCAGCAGCTTAGTCCCCTTCAAGCGGGGGGGCCAGGTTACAGATACGCAGTATTTT.

The chain combines TRBV5-1 with TRBJ2-4, with TRBD2 matching 11 bases. CDR1 is SGHRS and CDR2 is YFSETQ in the germline V gene. The junction had 2 bases not matched to a gene; V was cut back by 0 bases and J by 6 bases. The CDR3 is 15 residues long. CDR3 amino acids: CASSLGGTSGNIQYF. CDR3 nucleotides: TGCGCCAGCAGCTTGGGGGGGACTAGCGGAAACATTCAGTACTTC.

This clonotype was recorded a few times. This chain uses TRBV20-1 with TRBJ1-1; D not certain. Germline loops: CDR1 DFQATT, CDR2 SNEGSKA (reference sequence). The CDR3 totals 13 residues. Trimming shortened V by 6 bases and J by 3 bases, and 14 bases separated the two germline ends. The CDR3: CSAGLDPDTEAFF. The DNA for the CDR3 is TGCAGTGCCGGCTTGGACCCGGACACTGAAGCTTTCTTT.

This rearrangement joins TRBV3-1 to TRBJ2-1; a possible D gene is TRBD2 (6 bases). Trimming removed 5 bases at V and 10 bases at J, with 21 bases between. Germline lookup yields CDR1 LGHDT and CDR2 YNNKEL (reference sequence). The CDR3 consists of 15 residues. CDR3 sequence reads: CASSFPGLEKKEQFF. The CDR3 DNA sequence: TGTGCCAGCAGCTTCCCGGGACTCGAGAAGAAAGAGCAGTTCTTC.